This TCR beta chain was sequenced during a study of T cell repertoires in cytomegalovirus infection. The study, taken as a whole, reports: The ex vivo response showed dominance by HLA-C-restricted CMV-specific TCR beta clonotypes.

This clonotype was seen a few times. What it recognizes is unknown. Per the germline V gene, CDR1 is MNHEY and CDR2 is SVGEGT. Trimming took off 2 bases at V and 7 bases at J, with 18 bases between the two ends. The CDR3 extends over 16 amino acids. Each CDR3 protein is one row after TCRdb ran MiXCR on the reads. The sample consists of more than 250,000 distinct CDR3 sequences, roughly 25% of them appearing once. The sample was cultured PBMCs, taken from culture after CMV antigen stimulation. This rearrangement joins TRBV6-2 or TRBV6-3 to TRBJ1-5, with D tentatively TRBD1 (6 bases). This receptor was obtained from a human donor in good health (CMV status not recorded). Some clones in this sample may be carry-over from other donors' samples. The CDR3: CASSYLRTDSGQPQHF. DNA for the CDR3: TGTGCCAGCAGTTACCTTAGGACAGATTCGGGACAGCCCCAGCATTTT.